The present TCR beta chain was sequenced within a study of blood T cell repertoires in COVID-19 (dated by TCRdb to the early 2020s). Background for the entire study: Samples covering the acute and convalescent phases of COVID-19 were provided by collaborators in the United States, Italy and Spain. Nearly every sample came with metadata listing a de-identified subject ID, COVID-19 status, age in years and sex. The prospective study material was composed of cDNA or gDNA derived from T cells, B-cell-depleted T cells, or PBMCs. Subjects who had been exposed to COVID-19, were actively infected with it, or had recovered from it provided the deeply sampled blood TCRbeta repertoires that made up the dataset. Samples came from the ongoing ImmuneRACE study (first 160 participants) plus 1,254 subjects from 6 global collaborators. Where available, HLA class I and class II types were taken from metadata supplied by the sample provider and were not determined by assay-based typing. The repertoires were made available in a free public database intended to serve as a resource for research on the immune response to SARS-CoV-2.

TCRbeta CDR3 regions were amplified from genomic DNA by means of the immunoSEQ Assay, a bias-controlled multiplex PCR. From the authors' description of their analysis: Within the assay, amplification of reference gene primers was used to estimate how many nucleated cells each sample contained. To quantify the absolute abundance of each unique TCRbeta CDR3 rearrangement, sequence reads were collapsed and filtered. Productive Simpson clonality was computed per sample as the square root of Simpson's diversity index over productive rearrangements. Here the immuneACCESS table is served through TCRdb, limited to in-frame sequences with V and J called. Missing clones are a known gap in these copies; in checked studies unresolved V genes cover under half, and the rest lacks a known reason. That table gives V, J and clone size, and the DNA gave D and trimming. The sample table records about 270,000 clones; around 89% of these occur just once. The ten largest clones capture less than 3% of the sample.

Results and caveats for the whole study, not just this receptor: The amount of clinical and demographic metadata varied by source and participant and was provided uncurated.

As encoded in the germline V gene, CDR1 is MNHEY while CDR2 is SVGEGT. The CDR3, from cysteine to phenylalanine, totals 13 residues. The DNA shown is the 39-base CDR3, in frame from base 1. V loses 6 bases, J loses 4 bases, and the germline ends lie 12 bases apart. Participants in the prospective study were aged roughly 18 to 89 years, lived in 20 to 25 United States geographic areas, and enrolled through a virtual design. Cohort assignment in the prospective study relied on participant-reported clinical history from a screening survey and a study questionnaire. ImmuneRACE Cohort 3 recovered participants were defined by two consecutive negative NP/OP PCR tests, healthcare professional clearance, or symptom resolution. Each participant in the prospective study had whole blood, serum and a nasopharyngeal or oropharyngeal swab collected by mobile phlebotomists. Additional blood draws and questionnaires over a 2-month period could optionally be provided by prospective study participants. Prospective study blood samples were shipped either frozen or at room temperature before DNA extraction.

Worth noting for this clone: The antigen this receptor binds is unknown. The input lacks base qualities; no much larger clone sits a single base away.

The sequenced sample was PBMCs or T cells enriched from blood (not recorded which). The clonotype was recovered from a woman between 50 and 59 years old who had recovered from COVID-19. The chain employs TRBV6-2 or TRBV6-3 and TRBJ1-1; no D gene call is confident. The bases read TGTGCCAGCAGCCGATCTGAGGGCACTGAAGCTTTCTTT. This gives the protein CASSRSEGTEAFF.